One sample yielded the 2 T cell receptor beta chains listed below, sequenced in a study of T cell changes during pregnancy in multiple sclerosis. Profiling relied on immunoSEQ multiplex PCR, and the TCRdb table lists in-frame clones only, not all of them. This sample has roughly 89,000 clones, with 90% to 95% found just once. The sample consisted of peripheral blood, taken in the first trimester of pregnancy. The receptors stem from a female donor with multiple sclerosis, enrolled in a pregnancy study.

The rearrangement joins TRBV15 to TRBJ2-1, with 11 nucleotides matching TRBD2. Trimming took 6 bases from V and 7 from J; bases not matched to a gene: 8. This CDR3 has 15 residues. In germline, CDR1 is LNHNV, CDR2 YYDKDF (reference sequence). CDR3 coding DNA: TGTGCCACCAGTGAACTAGCGGGGGCGCTTAATGAGCAGTTCTTC. The encoded protein is CATSELAGALNEQFF.

The V call is TRBV19, the J call TRBJ1-3; TRBD1 agrees at 8 bases. V lost 5 bases and J lost 0; bases outside the gene matches: 6. This CDR3 is built from 16 residues. CDR1 is LNHDA, CDR2 SQIVND, per germline (reference sequence). The CDR3 coding sequence is TGTGCCAGTAGTTTCATGACAGGGGTCTCTGGAAACACCATATATTTT. Residues: CASSFMTGVSGNTIYF.